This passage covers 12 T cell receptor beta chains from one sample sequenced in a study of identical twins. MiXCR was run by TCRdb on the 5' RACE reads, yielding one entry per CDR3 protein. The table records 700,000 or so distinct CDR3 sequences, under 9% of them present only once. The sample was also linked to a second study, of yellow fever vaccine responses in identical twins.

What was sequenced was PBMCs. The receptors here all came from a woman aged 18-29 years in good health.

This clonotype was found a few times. The CDR3 reads CASSLHPTGIVYEQYF. The CDR3 coding sequence is TGTGCCAGCAGCTTACATCCGACAGGGATTGTTTACGAGCAGTACTTC. The chain has TRBV7-2 and TRBJ2-7; 7 bases align to TRBD1. There are 16 residues in the CDR3. The germline V gene has CDR1 SGHTA and CDR2 FQGNSA. Trimming at V came to 2 bases and at J to 4 bases, leaving 11 bases not matched to a gene. Drawing the rest from reference TRBV7-2 and TRBJ2-7, the complete variable domain is GAGVSQSPSNKVTEKGKDVELRCDPISGHTALYWYRQSLGQGLEFLIYFQGNSAPDKSGLPSDRFSAERTGGSVSTLTIQRTQQEDSAVYLCASSLHPTGIVYEQYFGPGTRLTVT.

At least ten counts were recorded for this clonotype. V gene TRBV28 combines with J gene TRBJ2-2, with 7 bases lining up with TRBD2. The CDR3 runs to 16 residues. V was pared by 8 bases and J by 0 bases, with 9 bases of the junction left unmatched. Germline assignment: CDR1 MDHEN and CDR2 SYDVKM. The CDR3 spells CASLPNGGANTGELFF. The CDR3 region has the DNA TGTGCCAGCCTGCCTAATGGGGGGGCGAACACCGGGGAGCTGTTTTTT.

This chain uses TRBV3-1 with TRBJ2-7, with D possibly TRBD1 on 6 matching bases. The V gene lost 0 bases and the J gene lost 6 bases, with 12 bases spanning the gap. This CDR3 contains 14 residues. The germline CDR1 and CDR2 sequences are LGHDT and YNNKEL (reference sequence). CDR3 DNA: TGTGCCAGCAGCCAAGAGGGACCAGGGGTCGAGCAGTACTTC. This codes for CASSQEGPGVEQYF.

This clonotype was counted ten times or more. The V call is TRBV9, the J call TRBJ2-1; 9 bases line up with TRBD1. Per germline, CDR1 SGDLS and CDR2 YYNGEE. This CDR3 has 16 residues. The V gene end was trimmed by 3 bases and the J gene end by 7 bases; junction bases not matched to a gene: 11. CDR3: CASSDGIGQGTNEQFF. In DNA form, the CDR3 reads TGTGCCAGCAGCGACGGAATTGGACAGGGGACGAATGAGCAGTTCTTC.

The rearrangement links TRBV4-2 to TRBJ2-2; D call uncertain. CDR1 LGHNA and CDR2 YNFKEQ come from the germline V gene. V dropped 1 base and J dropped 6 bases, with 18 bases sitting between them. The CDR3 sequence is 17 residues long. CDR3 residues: CASSQATISLRAGELFF. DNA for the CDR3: TGTGCCAGCAGCCAAGCCACGATCTCCCTGCGTGCCGGGGAGCTGTTTTTT.

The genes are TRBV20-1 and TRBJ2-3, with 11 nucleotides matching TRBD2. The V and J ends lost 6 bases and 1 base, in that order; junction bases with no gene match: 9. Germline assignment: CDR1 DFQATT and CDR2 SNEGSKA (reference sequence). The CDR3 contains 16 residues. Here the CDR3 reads CSAQVAGGWGTDTQYF. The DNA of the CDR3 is TGCAGTGCCCAAGTAGCGGGAGGGTGGGGCACAGATACGCAGTATTTT.

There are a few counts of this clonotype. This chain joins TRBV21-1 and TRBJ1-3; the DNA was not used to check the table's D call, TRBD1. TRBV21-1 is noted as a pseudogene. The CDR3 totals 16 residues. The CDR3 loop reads CASSRRDTYSGNTIYF. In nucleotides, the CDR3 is TGTGCCAGCAGCCGCCGGGACACCTACTCTGGAAACACCATATATTTT.

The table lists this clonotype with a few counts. CDR3 nucleotide sequence: TGTGCCACCAGCAGAGGAGTGGGACGAAAGAACACCGGGGAGCTGTTTTTT. This gives the protein CATSRGVGRKNTGELFF. The gene calls are TRBV15 and TRBJ2-2; either TRBD1 or TRBD2 may fit D (5 bases each). The V end was cut by 1 base, the J end by 1 base, with 13 bases between. This CDR3 spans 17 amino acids. CDR1 LNHNV and CDR2 YYDKDF come from the germline V gene (reference sequence).

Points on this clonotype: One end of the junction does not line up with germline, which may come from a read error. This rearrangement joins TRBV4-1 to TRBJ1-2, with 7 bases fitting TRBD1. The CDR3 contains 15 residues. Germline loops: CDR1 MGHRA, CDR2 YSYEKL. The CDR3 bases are TGCGCCAGCAGCCAAGATCAACGAATACAGGGGAACCTCTCCTTC. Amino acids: CASSQDQRIQGNLSF.

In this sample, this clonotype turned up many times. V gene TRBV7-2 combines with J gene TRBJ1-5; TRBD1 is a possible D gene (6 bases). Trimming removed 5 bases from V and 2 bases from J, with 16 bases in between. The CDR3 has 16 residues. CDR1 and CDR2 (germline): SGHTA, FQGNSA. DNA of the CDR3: TGTGCCAGCAGCCCCTATATGGGGGCTGGCAATCAGCCCCAGCATTTT. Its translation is CASSPYMGAGNQPQHF.

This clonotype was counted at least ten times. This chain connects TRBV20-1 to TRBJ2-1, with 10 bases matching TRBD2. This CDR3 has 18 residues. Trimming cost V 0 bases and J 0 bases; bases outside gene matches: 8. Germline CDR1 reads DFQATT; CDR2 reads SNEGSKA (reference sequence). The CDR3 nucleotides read TGCAGTGCTAGAGATCGCCTAGCGGGAGCGAGCTCCTACAATGAGCAGTTCTTC. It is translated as CSARDRLAGASSYNEQFF.

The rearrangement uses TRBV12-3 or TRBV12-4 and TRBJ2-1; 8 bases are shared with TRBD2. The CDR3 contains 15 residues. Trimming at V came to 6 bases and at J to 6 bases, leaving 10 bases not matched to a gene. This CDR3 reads CASSRPGTRGNEQFF. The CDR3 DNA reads TGTGCCAGCAGCCGGCCCGGGACTAGAGGCAATGAGCAGTTCTTC.